This entry lists 18 T cell receptor beta chains sequenced from one sample in a study of CD8+ T cells in alopecia areata. In each case, RNA was isolated and then reverse transcribed into cDNA as the sequencing template. TCRdb keeps only in-frame clones here, not all; method: immunoSEQ multiplex PCR. This sample has 140,000 to 150,000 clones, with 58% found just once. Specimen: CD4+ T cells sorted from blood, collected at week 0. Every receptor here comes from a human donor with alopecia areata.

Note on this clone: It is likely a read error, because the conserved phenylalanine at the end of the CDR3 is missing. The rearrangement uses TRBV30 and TRBJ1-1, with 10 bases lining up with TRBD1. The germline V gene encodes CDR1 GTSNPN and CDR2 SVGIG (reference sequence). V was clipped by 1 base and J by 8 bases; unmatched bases: 4. This CDR3 is 13 amino acids long. This CDR3 is CAWSAGTGAEAFL. For the CDR3, the DNA is TGTGCCTGGAGTGCAGGGACAGGGGCCGAAGCTTTCCTT.

The V call is TRBV11-1, the J call TRBJ1-6; perhaps TRBD1 as D (5 bases). CDR1 and CDR2 (germline): SGHAT, FQDESV (reference sequence). V was pared by 4 bases and J by 0 bases, with 16 bases between. The CDR3 length is 18 residues. CDR3 nucleotides: TGTGCCAGCAGCTGGGGCAGCAACACTAACTCCTATAATTCACCCCTCCACTTT. The encoded protein is CASSWGSNTNSYNSPLHF.

This clone was found once. The genes are TRBV5-1 and TRBJ2-1, with D unclear. The CDR3 extends over 12 amino acids. Trimming pared 3 bases from V and 8 bases from J, leaving 9 bases between. Germline assignment: CDR1 SGHRS and CDR2 YFSETQ. The CDR3 region has the DNA TGCGCCAGCAGCTCTCAGTTATATGAGCAGTTCTTC. Translated: CASSSQLYEQFF.

The V call is TRBV10-3, the J call TRBJ1-2, with TRBD1 as a possible D gene (5 bases). The length of the CDR3 is 13 residues. Deletions cut 4 bases from V and 2 bases from J, with 8 bases between. Germline V gene sequence: CDR1 ENHRY, CDR2 SYGVKD. The CDR3 DNA sequence: TGTGCCATCAGTGCGACAGCAAACTATGGCTACACCTTC. Translation: CAISATANYGYTF.

As to this clone: The junction departs from the called germline gene at one end, perhaps through a read error. V is TRBV7-9 and J is TRBJ1-1, with a weak D call TRBD1 (5 bases). CDR1 and CDR2 (germline): SEHNR, FQNEAQ (reference sequence). The CDR3 extends over 13 amino acids. CDR3 loop: CASSSDKSTGAFF. DNA of the CDR3: TGCGCCAGCAGCTCGGACAAATCAACAGGAGCTTTCTTT.

The J gene is TRBJ2-5, the V gene TRBV15, with 7 bases that match TRBD1. The CDR3 is 13 amino acids. Trimming cost V 5 bases and J 3 bases; bases outside gene matches: 3. The germline V gene encodes CDR1 LNHNV and CDR2 YYDKDF (reference sequence). DNA of the CDR3: TGTGCCACCAGCCGCGACAGGGAAGAGACCCAGTACTTC. Translation: CATSRDREETQYF.

The chain recombines TRBV10-3 with TRBJ1-1, with TRBD1 matching 8 bases. The CDR3 runs to 14 residues. The germline gives CDR1 ENHRY, CDR2 SYGVKD. V gave up 6 bases and J gave up 1 base; unmatched junction bases: 4. The CDR3 sequence: CAIRAGTGNTEAFF. DNA for the CDR3: TGTGCCATCAGGGCCGGGACAGGGAACACTGAAGCTTTCTTT.

This sequence joins TRBV5-1 and TRBJ1-2; D is perhaps TRBD1 (5 bases). Germline CDR1 is SGHRS and CDR2 is YFSETQ. V gave up 2 bases and J gave up 2 bases, with 16 bases separating them. The CDR3 loop spans 16 amino acids. The CDR3 DNA reads TGCGCCAGCAGCTTCATATCCGGGACGTACAACTATGGCTACACCTTC. Its protein is CASSFISGTYNYGYTF.

CDR3 sequence: CASSSDRGETQYF. The CDR3 bases are TGCGCCAGCAGCTCCGACAGGGGAGAGACCCAGTACTTC. This chain links TRBV5-1 with TRBJ2-5, with TRBD1 matching over 8 bases. This CDR3 spans 13 amino acids. The V gene end was trimmed by 3 bases and the J gene end by 4 bases; junction bases not matched to a gene: 2. The germline V gene has CDR1 SGHRS and CDR2 YFSETQ.

This clone showed up just a few times. The rearrangement links TRBV29-1 to TRBJ2-4, with D uncertain. Deletions cut 2 bases from V and 0 bases from J, with 8 bases between. Per the germline V gene, CDR1 is SQVTM and CDR2 is ANQGSEA. CDR3 length: 14 residues. The CDR3 reads CSVERKLAKNIQYF. The CDR3 DNA follows: TGCAGCGTTGAACGAAAGCTAGCCAAAAACATTCAGTACTTC.

The rearrangement links TRBV7-2 to TRBJ2-5; no definite D call. Germline values: CDR1 SGHTA, CDR2 FQGNSA. The CDR3 consists of 13 residues. Trimming took off 0 bases at V and 4 bases at J, with 6 bases between the two ends. CDR3 protein: CASSLAVGETQYF. The CDR3 DNA sequence: TGTGCCAGCAGCTTAGCGGTCGGAGAGACCCAGTACTTC.

This clone was seen only once. The genes are TRBV5-1 and TRBJ2-7; the D gene is possibly TRBD1 (6 bases). The CDR3 runs to 15 residues. Germline V gene lookup returns CDR1 SGHRS and CDR2 YFSETQ. Trimming left V 0 bases short and J 2 bases short, with 12 bases between. The CDR3, as DNA: TGCGCCAGCAGCTTGGCTATTACAGGGCCCTACGAGCAGTACTTC. The encoded protein is CASSLAITGPYEQYF.

The chain links TRBV9 to TRBJ2-3; D is undetermined. Between the trimmed V and J ends, which lost 2 bases and 2 bases, there was a span of 6 bases. Germline-derived CDR1 and CDR2 are SGDLS and YYNGEE. This CDR3 spans 13 amino acids. CDR3 coding DNA: TGTGCCAGCAGCGTTACGAACACAGATACGCAGTATTTT. It is translated as CASSVTNTDTQYF. Complete variable domain (other parts from reference TRBV9 and TRBJ2-3): DSGVTQTPKHLITATGQRVTLRCSPRSGDLSVYWYQQSLDQGLQFLIQYYNGEERAKGNILERFSAQQFPDLHSELNLSSLELGDSALYFCASSVTNTDTQYFGPGTRLTVL.

The chain links TRBV9 to TRBJ2-5; D remains unclear. The CDR3 runs to 14 residues. Germline assignment: CDR1 SGDLS and CDR2 YYNGEE. V lost 4 bases and J 0 bases, leaving 10 bases between the germline ends. The CDR3 region is CASSPGRHQETQYF. CDR3 coding DNA: TGTGCCAGCAGCCCCGGTCGGCACCAAGAGACCCAGTACTTC.

This clone was found once. The chain uses TRBV5-4 and TRBJ2-2; 7 nucleotides line up with TRBD1. Germline V CDR1 and CDR2: SGHNT, YYREEE (reference sequence). The CDR3 spans 15 residues. J was trimmed by 3 bases and V by 4 bases; bases with no gene match: 6. In DNA, the CDR3 is TGTGCCAGCAGCGCCAGGACAGGAGACACCGGGGAGCTGTTTTTT. The encoded protein is CASSARTGDTGELFF.

The CDR3 sequence is CASSVGQGFGEQFF. CDR3 sequence (DNA): TGTGCCAGCTCAGTGGGACAGGGGTTCGGTGAGCAGTTCTTC. The genes are TRBV18 and TRBJ2-1; 10 bases agree with TRBD1. V shed 5 bases and J 9 bases; nucleotides not matched to a gene: 7. Germline CDR1 is KGHSH and CDR2 is LQKENI. This CDR3 is built from 14 residues.

A remark on this clone: Other nucleotide sequences in the sample specify the same CDR3. This chain joins TRBV30 and TRBJ2-3, with 11 bases aligning to TRBD2. V lost 4 bases and J lost 6; bases outside the gene matches: 0. This CDR3 has 12 amino acids. The germline gives CDR1 GTSNPN, CDR2 SVGIG (reference sequence). The CDR3 reads CAWTSGGDTQYF. The DNA of the CDR3 is TGTGCCTGGACTAGCGGGGGGGATACGCAGTATTTT.

This clone was seen only once. The CDR3 nucleotides are TGTGCCAGCAGCTCCCCGGTGGGCGCCGAGTTCTTC. It encodes CASSSPVGAEFF. The J gene is TRBJ2-1, the V gene TRBV7-9; D unclear. V gave up 4 bases and J gave up 14 bases, with 15 bases separating them. The germline V gene has CDR1 SEHNR and CDR2 FQNEAQ (reference sequence). The CDR3 is 12 amino acids.